The source of this TCR beta chain is a study of cytotoxic CD8 clonotypes in ibrutinib-treated CLL. Libraries were prepared by immunoSEQ multiplex PCR; TCRdb keeps only in-frame clonotypes and omits some of them. The data contain around 310,000 clones, 70% to 80% of them singletons. This clone was counted between two and nine times. This sequence originates from a human donor with chronic lymphocytic leukemia. The sequenced sample was PBMCs, obtained before ibrutinib treatment.

DNA for the CDR3: TGTGCCAGCAGTCAATCCGGGACAGGGACTTACGAGCAGTACTTC. Residues: CASSQSGTGTYEQYF. The chain links TRBV2 to TRBJ2-7, with 9 bases that match TRBD1. The CDR3 is made up of 15 amino acids. In germline, CDR1 is SNHLY, CDR2 FYNNEI. V shed 5 bases, J shed 4 bases, and the junction held 9 bases outside the gene matches.